A single sample is the source of the 27 T cell receptor beta chains below, sequenced in a study of control samples from healthy donors and cancer patients. This table comes from immunoSEQ multiplex PCR, and its TCRdb copy is limited to in-frame clones, with some not included. The table has about 190,000 clones, about 91% seen once; the top ten hold 1.5% to 2%. Sequences were obtained from blood. The receptor set was obtained from a man under 40 in good health.

The V and J genes are TRBV28 and TRBJ2-3; no clear D. From germline, CDR1 is MDHEN and CDR2 SYDVKM. The ends were cut back, 3 bases at V and 0 bases at J, with 13 bases in the middle. The length of the CDR3 is 16 residues. CDR3 in DNA: TGTGCCAGCAGTTTGGACGCATCCACAAGCACAGATACGCAGTATTTT. Protein sequence: CASSLDASTSTDTQYF.

DNA of the CDR3: TGTGCCAGCAGCGGTAGCGGGGGGGCCTTCGATACGCAGTATTTT. Protein: CASSGSGGAFDTQYF. This chain uses TRBV9 with TRBJ2-3; TRBD2 aligns across 11 bases. J was trimmed by 6 bases and V by 3 bases; bases with no gene match: 6. Germline V CDR1 and CDR2: SGDLS, YYNGEE. CDR3 length: 15 residues.

The V and J genes are TRBV4-1 and TRBJ2-7; 15 bases are a match to TRBD2. Germline CDR1 and CDR2: MGHRA and YSYEKL. V shed 5 bases and J 0 bases; nucleotides not matched to a gene: 8. The CDR3 covers 18 residues. CDR3 sequence reads: CASSGATGLAGGSYEQYF. As DNA, the CDR3 is TGCGCCAGCAGCGGGGCTACGGGACTAGCGGGGGGCTCCTACGAGCAGTACTTC.

V and J are TRBV6-2 or TRBV6-3 and TRBJ1-5; maybe TRBD1 (5 bases). Germline-derived CDR1 and CDR2 are MNHEY and SVGEGT. Between the trimmed V and J ends, which lost 0 bases and 3 bases, there was a span of 12 bases. This CDR3 is 16 amino acids long. The CDR3 region has the DNA TGTGCCAGCAGTTACTCGTCAGGGTGGGACAATCAGCCCCAGCATTTT. Its protein is CASSYSSGWDNQPQHF.

The rearrangement joins TRBV19 to TRBJ2-1, with TRBD2 matching 8 bases. J was trimmed by 4 bases and V by 6 bases; bases with no gene match: 14. Germline V lookup: CDR1 LNHDA, CDR2 SQIVND (reference sequence). This CDR3 region has 17 residues. This CDR3 reads CASSIGGAYVGYNEQFF. CDR3 in DNA: TGTGCCAGTAGCATCGGGGGGGCTTATGTAGGGTACAATGAGCAGTTCTTC. The entire variable domain, with the rest obtained from reference TRBV19 and TRBJ2-1, is as follows: DGGITQSPKYLFRKEGQNVTLSCEQNLNHDAMYWYRQDPGQGLRLIYYSQIVNDFQKGDIAEGYSVSREKKESFPLTVTSAQKNPTAFYLCASSIGGAYVGYNEQFFGPGTRLTVL.

This sequence joins TRBV30 and TRBJ2-3, with D hard to call. This CDR3 region has 12 residues. CDR1 is GTSNPN, CDR2 SVGIG, per germline (reference sequence). V was clipped by 3 bases and J by 8 bases, with 12 bases between them. CDR3 residues: CAWSNPLGTQYF. CDR3 in DNA: TGTGCCTGGAGCAACCCCCTGGGTACGCAGTATTTT. Combining the CDR3 with reference TRBV30 and TRBJ2-3 gives the whole variable domain SQTIHQWPATLVQPVGSPLSLECTVEGTSNPNLYWYRQAAGRGLQLLFYSVGIGQISSEVPQNLSASRPQDRQFILSSKKLLLSDSGFYLCAWSNPLGTQYFGPGTRLTVL.

This chain connects TRBV9 to TRBJ1-6; D is possibly TRBD1 (5 bases). CDR3 length equals 15 residues. The germline CDR1 and CDR2 sequences are SGDLS and YYNGEE. V was pared by 2 bases and J by 9 bases, with 15 bases between. The CDR3 protein is CASSVDGGLSSPLHF. CDR3 bases: TGTGCCAGCAGCGTTGATGGGGGATTAAGTTCACCCCTCCACTTT.

Note on this clone: An end of the junction differs from the germline gene, which may be a read error. V is TRBV10-2 and J is TRBJ1-1; D is ambiguous. The germline V gene encodes CDR1 WSHSY and CDR2 SAAADI. This CDR3 region has 14 residues. This chain's CDR3 is CASSESISATEVFF. The CDR3 DNA reads as TGCGCCAGCAGTGAGTCGATCAGCGCCACTGAAGTTTTCTTT.

The chain combines TRBV6-7 with TRBJ1-5, with 8 bases matching TRBD1. TRBV6-7 is reported as an ORF; its role is uncertain. CDR3 length: 16 residues. Unmatched junction bases numbered 7, after V lost 0 bases and J lost 6 bases. This CDR3 reads CASSYSTRTGFQPQHF. The DNA for the CDR3 is TGTGCCAGCAGTTACTCGACCCGGACAGGGTTTCAGCCCCAGCATTTT.

The chain joins TRBV6-2 or TRBV6-3 to TRBJ2-1, with unresolved D. The length of the CDR3 is 12 residues. The V end was cut by 2 bases, the J end by 10 bases, with 9 bases between. From germline, CDR1 is MNHEY and CDR2 SVGEGT. CDR3 nucleotides: TGTGCCAGCAGTTACGTTGGCCCGGAGCAGTTCTTC. Translation: CASSYVGPEQFF.

This chain joins TRBV5-8 and TRBJ2-1; tentatively, D is TRBD2 (5 bases). From germline, CDR1 is SGHTS and CDR2 YDEGEE. V lost 6 bases, J lost 0 bases, and 10 bases lay in between. This CDR3 is 14 amino acids long. DNA of the CDR3: TGTGCCAGCAAGACTGGAGGCTCCTACAATGAGCAGTTCTTC. It yields the protein CASKTGGSYNEQFF.

The chain employs TRBV30 and TRBJ1-3, with TRBD1 as a possible D gene (5 bases). The CDR3 is made up of 19 amino acids. From germline, CDR1 is GTSNPN and CDR2 SVGIG (reference sequence). V lost 0 bases, J lost 0 bases, and 21 bases lay in between. The CDR3 here is CAWSVQRWRGLSSGNTIYF. CDR3 in DNA: TGTGCCTGGAGTGTACAGAGGTGGAGGGGCCTCAGCTCTGGAAACACCATATATTTT.

The V call is TRBV24-1, the J call TRBJ2-1, with 12 bases lining up with TRBD2. In germline, CDR1 is KGHDR, CDR2 SFDVKD. V dropped 3 bases and J dropped 7; count of bases not matched to a gene: 15. This CDR3 has 19 amino acids. Written as DNA, the CDR3 is TGTGCCACCAGTGATCCAATGGGGTCTAGCGGGGGGGTTGTAAATGAGCAGTTCTTC. Protein product: CATSDPMGSSGGVVNEQFF.

The rearrangement links TRBV3-1 (or the pseudogene TRBV3-2) to TRBJ1-2; perhaps TRBD1 as D (5 bases). The V gene lost 0 bases and the J gene lost 4 bases, with 12 bases spanning the gap. Looked up from germline, CDR1 is LGHDT and CDR2 is YNNKEL (reference sequence). The CDR3 extends over 15 amino acids. The CDR3 protein is CASSQDRQGGYGYTF. The DNA of the CDR3 is TGTGCCAGCAGCCAAGACCGGCAGGGCGGCTATGGCTACACCTTC.

The CDR3 is CASSLFTSGTNNEQFF. Written as DNA, the CDR3 is TGTGCCAGCAGTTTATTCACTTCCGGGACTAACAATGAGCAGTTCTTC. V usage is TRBV28 and J usage is TRBJ2-1, with TRBD2 matching over 7 bases. The CDR3 spans 16 residues. Trimming took 1 base from V and 5 from J; bases not matched to a gene: 8. In germline, CDR1 is MDHEN, CDR2 SYDVKM.

V and J are TRBV6-1 and TRBJ1-2; D is perhaps TRBD1 (5 bases). In germline, CDR1 is MNHNS, CDR2 SASEGT. The CDR3 is 15 amino acids. V dropped 2 bases and J dropped 0 bases, with 10 bases sitting between them. CDR3 nucleotide sequence: TGTGCCAGCAGTGAACGGCCAGGGCCTAACTATGGCTACACCTTC. It is translated as CASSERPGPNYGYTF.

Turning to this clone: At the DNA level, this CDR3 is encoded by other sequences in the same sample as well. V is TRBV6-4 and J is TRBJ2-2; D possibly uses TRBD1 or TRBD2 (7 bases each). This CDR3 has 15 residues. V lost 2 bases and J 6 bases, leaving 13 bases between the germline ends. CDR1 is MRHNA, CDR2 SNTAGT, per germline. In DNA, the CDR3 is TGTGCCAGCAGTGACGAGCAGGGGGGGGCCGGGGAGCTGTTTTTT. Residues: CASSDEQGGAGELFF.

The chain recombines TRBV5-1 with TRBJ2-3; D might be TRBD2 (6 bases). V lost 7 bases, J lost 0 bases, and 12 bases lay in between. The CDR3 length is 14 residues. The germline V gene has CDR1 SGHRS and CDR2 YFSETQ. The CDR3 loop is CASHGGRSTDTQYF. CDR3 DNA: TGCGCCAGCCATGGGGGGAGAAGCACAGATACGCAGTATTTT.

This clone occurred a few times. V gene TRBV2 combines with J gene TRBJ1-5, with 7 bases that match TRBD1. V dropped 6 bases and J dropped 3; count of bases not matched to a gene: 8. Per the germline V gene, CDR1 is SNHLY and CDR2 is FYNNEI. The CDR3 runs to 15 residues. The DNA of the CDR3 is TGTGCCAGCAGCATAGGGGGACAGTTCAATCAGCCCCAGCATTTT. It encodes CASSIGGQFNQPQHF.

The chain couples TRBV15 to TRBJ1-5; 8 bases match TRBD1. From germline, CDR1 is LNHNV and CDR2 YYDKDF (reference sequence). V was clipped by 5 bases and J by 5 bases; unmatched bases: 8. The CDR3 has 15 residues. CDR3: CATSRGQGGYQPQHF. DNA of the CDR3: TGTGCCACCAGCCGAGGACAGGGCGGATATCAGCCCCAGCATTTT.

This clone appeared once. The chain uses TRBV19 and TRBJ1-2; D remains ambiguous. Looked up from germline, CDR1 is LNHDA and CDR2 is SQIVND (reference sequence). This CDR3 spans 16 amino acids. The V gene lost 1 base and the J gene lost 4 bases, with 16 bases spanning the gap. The CDR3 coding sequence is TGTGCCAGTAGTATAGGAATCGCCCGAGGGTCCTATGGCTACACCTTC. Translated, it gives CASSIGIARGSYGYTF.

This rearrangement joins TRBV6-6 to TRBJ1-4; 7 positions agree with TRBD1. V shed 2 bases and J 5 bases; nucleotides not matched to a gene: 5. The CDR3 runs 15 residues. Germline lookup yields CDR1 MNHNY and CDR2 SVGAGI (reference sequence). CDR3 sequence: CASSYRGQRNEKLFF. As DNA, the CDR3 is TGTGCCAGCAGTTACAGGGGACAGAGGAATGAAAAACTGTTTTTT.

The chain joins TRBV15 to TRBJ2-2; D ambiguous. Looked up from germline, CDR1 is LNHNV and CDR2 is YYDKDF (reference sequence). The V end was cut by 4 bases, the J end by 4 bases, with 7 bases between. The CDR3 is made up of 13 amino acids. CDR3 in DNA: TGTGCCACCAGCAACGTGCGCACCGGGGAGCTGTTTTTT. This gives the protein CATSNVRTGELFF.

The chain employs TRBV3-1 (or the pseudogene TRBV3-2) and TRBJ1-5; D is ambiguous. The germline V gene encodes CDR1 LGHDT and CDR2 YNNKEL (reference sequence). This CDR3 is 13 amino acids long. V gave up 4 bases and J gave up 7 bases, with 11 bases separating them. The CDR3 protein is CASSPWTAQPQHF. The CDR3, as DNA: TGTGCCAGCAGCCCCTGGACGGCCCAGCCCCAGCATTTT.

The chain carries TRBV11-2 and TRBJ2-7; 11 positions agree with TRBD2. Germline CDR1 and CDR2: SGHAT and FQNNGV. With 5 bases clipped from V and 1 base from J, the junction kept 7 bases outside the gene matches. The length of the CDR3 is 16 residues. The CDR3 DNA reads TGTGCCAGCAGCACCCCCGGGACTAGCGGATCCTACGAGCAGTACTTC. Protein product: CASSTPGTSGSYEQYF.

The chain recombines TRBV9 with TRBJ2-2; 7 bases map to TRBD1. The germline CDR1 and CDR2 sequences are SGDLS and YYNGEE. J gave up 3 bases and V 0 bases, and 8 bases lay outside the gene matches. The CDR3 loop spans 17 amino acids. As DNA, the CDR3 is TGTGCCAGCAGCGTAGGGGGGACAGTATACCACACCGGGGAGCTGTTTTTT. Amino acids: CASSVGGTVYHTGELFF. Looking up the rest from reference TRBV9 and TRBJ2-2 gives the full variable domain: DSGVTQTPKHLITATGQRVTLRCSPRSGDLSVYWYQQSLDQGLQFLIQYYNGEERAKGNILERFSAQQFPDLHSELNLSSLELGDSALYFCASSVGGTVYHTGELFFGEGSRLTVL.

The chain carries TRBV6-4 and TRBJ2-5, with D possibly matching TRBD2 (5 bases). The V end was cut by 3 bases, the J end by 8 bases, with 16 bases between. Germline V lookup: CDR1 MRHNA, CDR2 SNTAGT. CDR3 length equals 14 residues. CDR3 amino acids: CASSDRGTPQTQYF. The DNA of the CDR3 is TGTGCCAGCAGTGATCGGGGTACCCCCCAAACCCAGTACTTC.